This is a list of T cell receptor beta chains from one sample in a study of blood T cell repertoires in COVID-19. Clones were sequenced by immunoSEQ multiplex PCR, and TCRdb holds only the in-frame ones, with some missing. The sample shows about 200,000 clones, over 75% of them seen only once. Sequenced sample: peripheral blood. The receptors were sampled from a woman aged 40-49 years with acute or convalescent COVID-19. Each CDR3 is given with its conserved first and last residue. The D gene is left open where the match is weak. Expanded clones get a size class; other rows say once, few or many, or leave the size out.

V gene	D gene	J gene	clone size	CDR3 length	CDR3 protein	CDR3 DNA
TRBV4-1	TRBD1	TRBJ1-2	-	15	CASSQDQGATYGYTF	TGCGCCAGCAGCCAAGATCAGGGGGCTACCTATGGCTACACCTTC
TRBV11-2	-	TRBJ1-3	-	14	CASSLVISGNTIYF	TGTGCCAGCAGCTTAGTCATCTCTGGAAACACCATATATTTT
TRBV5-5	-	TRBJ1-2	-	11	CASGTTYGYTF	TGTGCCAGCGGGACAACCTATGGCTACACCTTC
TRBV5-1	TRBD1	TRBJ1-2	-	13	CASSFRGHNGYTF	TGCGCCAGCAGCTTCAGGGGGCATAATGGCTACACCTTC
TRBV12-3/TRBV12-4	-	TRBJ1-2	-	13	CASSLGGARGYTF	TGTGCCAGCAGTTTGGGGGGGGCGCGGGGCTACACCTTC
TRBV6-5	-	TRBJ2-1	-	12	CASSPDRGEQFF	TGTGCCAGCAGCCCGGACAGAGGTGAGCAGTTCTTC
TRBV6-5	-	TRBJ1-3	-	14	CASSYSRSGNTIYF	TGTGCCAGCAGTTACTCAAGGAGTGGAAACACCATATATTTT
TRBV29-1	TRBD1	TRBJ2-3	-	16	CSVEANRGTSTDTQYF	TGCAGCGTTGAAGCCAACAGGGGGACTAGCACAGATACGCAGTATTTT
TRBV11-2	-	TRBJ1-2	-	15	CASSLYQAGENGYTF	TGTGCCAGCAGCTTATATCAGGCAGGGGAGAATGGCTACACCTTC
TRBV2	-	TRBJ1-6	-	15	CASSELGLHNSPLHF	TGTGCCAGCAGTGAACTGGGACTGCATAATTCACCCCTCCACTTT
TRBV5-4	-	TRBJ2-3	-	17	CASSLAPERTSTDTQYF	TGTGCCAGCAGCTTGGCCCCTGAACGGACAAGCACAGATACGCAGTATTTT
TRBV13	-	TRBJ1-1	-	17	CASSLESLGLKNTEAFF	TGTGCCAGCAGCTTAGAGAGTTTGGGACTCAAGAACACTGAAGCTTTCTTT
TRBV4-1	-	TRBJ1-6	few	14	CASSHDSDYSPLHF	TGCGCCAGCAGCCATGACAGTGACTATTCACCCCTCCACTTT
TRBV4-1	-	TRBJ1-2	-	14	CASSPRGTDYGYTF	TGCGCCAGCAGCCCCAGGGGAACGGACTATGGCTACACCTTC
TRBV11-2	TRBD2	TRBJ2-1	-	14	CASNRLAGLDEQFF	TGTGCCAGCAACCGACTAGCGGGTCTCGATGAGCAGTTCTTC
TRBV5-8	-	TRBJ2-4	-	13	CASSWGVGNIQYF	TGTGCCAGCAGTTGGGGGGTAGGGAACATTCAGTACTTC
TRBV12-3/TRBV12-4	TRBD1	TRBJ1-5	-	13	CASRTQGGFDQHF	TGTGCCAGCAGGACCCAGGGGGGCTTTGATCAGCATTTT
TRBV7-9	-	TRBJ2-5	once	14	CASSGSGVQETQYF	TGTGCCAGCAGTGGGTCGGGGGTACAAGAGACCCAGTACTTC
TRBV5-4	-	TRBJ1-2	once	13	CASSLAGDYGYTF	TGTGCCAGCAGCTTAGCAGGGGACTATGGCTACACCTTC
TRBV9	-	TRBJ1-4	once	14	CASSATVRNEKLFF	TGTGCCAGCAGCGCGACAGTACGAAATGAAAAACTGTTTTTT
TRBV29-1	TRBD2	TRBJ2-1	-	18	CSAAPSSGGSRSYNEQFF	TGCAGCGCCGCCCCATCAAGCGGGGGGTCTCGCTCCTACAATGAGCAGTTCTTC
TRBV4-1	-	TRBJ1-2	-	15	CASSPIPRANYGYTF	TGCGCCAGCAGCCCCATACCCCGAGCTAACTATGGCTACACCTTC
TRBV5-4	-	TRBJ2-3	once	18	CASSQLMMVAASTDTQYF	TGTGCCAGCAGCCAACTAATGATGGTAGCGGCTAGCACAGATACGCAGTATTTT
TRBV29-1	-	TRBJ2-1	-	15	CSVDRMTRSYNEQFF	TGCAGCGTTGACAGGATGACCCGCTCCTACAATGAGCAGTTCTTC
TRBV3-1/TRBV3-2	TRBD1	TRBJ2-6	-	21	CASSPGYPSDRARSGANVLTF	TGTGCCAGCAGCCCAGGCTACCCGTCCGACAGGGCCCGCTCTGGGGCCAACGTCCTGACTTTC
TRBV6-6	-	TRBJ1-2	-	16	CASSYSGREVDYGYTF	TGTGCCAGCAGTTACTCTGGCAGGGAGGTTGACTATGGCTACACCTTC